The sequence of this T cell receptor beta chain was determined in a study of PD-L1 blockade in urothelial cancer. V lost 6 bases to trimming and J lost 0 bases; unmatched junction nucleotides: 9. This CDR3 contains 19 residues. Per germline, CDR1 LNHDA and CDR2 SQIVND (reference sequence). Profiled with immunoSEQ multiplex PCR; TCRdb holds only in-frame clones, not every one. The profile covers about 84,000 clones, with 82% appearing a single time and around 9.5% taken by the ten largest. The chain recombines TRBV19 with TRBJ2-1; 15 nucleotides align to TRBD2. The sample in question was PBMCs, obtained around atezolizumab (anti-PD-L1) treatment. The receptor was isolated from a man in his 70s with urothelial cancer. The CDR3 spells CASSPAGLAGGSSYNEQFF. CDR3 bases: TGTGCCAGTAGCCCAGCCGGACTAGCGGGAGGGAGCTCCTACAATGAGCAGTTCTTC.